The 24 T cell receptor beta chains reported below all come from one sample, sequenced in a study of memory CD4+ T cells and cytomegalovirus serostatus. Some clones are missing from TCRdb's copy, which holds only in-frame ones; the method was immunoSEQ multiplex PCR. Among more than 40,000 clones listed, 76% were seen once. Single viable CD3+CD4+CD8-CD45RO+ cells were sorted as the memory CD4+ T cells. Sequencing was carried out using memory CD4+ T cells from blood. The receptors originated from an adult in good health and CMV-seronegative.

This clone has a handful of counts. The chain couples TRBV5-4 to TRBJ2-7; D is perhaps TRBD1 or TRBD2 (6 bases each). The CDR3 spans 15 residues. Germline V gives CDR1 SGHNT, CDR2 YYREEE (reference sequence). Trimming shortened V by 2 bases and J by 6 bases, and 18 bases separated the two germline ends. CDR3: CASSFFVARGGEQYF. CDR3 DNA sequence: TGTGCCAGCAGCTTTTTTGTTGCCAGGGGAGGCGAGCAGTACTTC.

The chain recombines TRBV30 with TRBJ1-2; D is undetermined. Germline CDR1 GTSNPN, CDR2 SVGIG (reference sequence). The CDR3 runs 11 residues. V shed 3 bases and J shed 11 bases, with 13 bases lying between them. The CDR3 region has the DNA TGTGCCTGGAGCTCCGGCAATCTTTACACCTTC. Encoded protein: CAWSSGNLYTF.

The chain carries TRBV14 and TRBJ1-3; D is possibly TRBD1 (5 bases). Germline CDR1 SGHDN, CDR2 FVKESK. V lost 5 bases and J lost 4, with 12 bases in between. The length of the CDR3 is 14 residues. The CDR3 sequence: CASSFGTGGNTIYF. The CDR3 nucleotides read TGTGCCAGCAGCTTTGGGACCGGGGGAAACACCATATATTTT.

The J gene is TRBJ2-5, the V gene TRBV7-6, with TRBD1 matching over 8 bases. The CDR3 spans 15 residues. Germline V gene lookup returns CDR1 SGHVS and CDR2 FNYEAQ. With V trimmed by 4 bases and J by 1 base, 5 bases remained unmatched. CDR3 in DNA: TGTGCCAGCAGCTCCGAGGACAGGGCCCAAGAGACCCAGTACTTC. It encodes CASSSEDRAQETQYF.

CDR3 in DNA: TGTGCCAGCACTTCCTCCTACGAGCAGTACTTC. This sequence encodes CASTSSYEQYF. This chain uses TRBV6-5 with TRBJ2-7; D is uncertain. V shed 7 bases and J shed 0 bases, with 4 bases lying between them. The CDR3 runs to 11 residues. Germline V lookup: CDR1 MNHEY, CDR2 SVGAGI.

The chain couples TRBV27 to TRBJ2-7, with TRBD2 matching over 7 bases. Germline CDR1 is MNHEY and CDR2 is SMNVEV (reference sequence). V shed 2 bases and J 0 bases; nucleotides not matched to a gene: 4. The CDR3 contains 15 residues. CDR3 sequence reads: CASSLLAGDSYEQYF. The CDR3 region has the DNA TGTGCCAGCAGTTTACTGGCGGGAGACTCCTACGAGCAGTACTTC.

This clone was seen a handful of times. This chain connects TRBV5-4 to TRBJ1-2; D ambiguous. The germline V gene encodes CDR1 SGHNT and CDR2 YYREEE (reference sequence). The V end lost 3 bases, the J end lost 6 bases, and 18 bases lay between the germline ends. CDR3 size: 15 residues. CDR3 sequence reads: CASSSLMRAGDGYTF. The CDR3 region has the DNA TGTGCCAGCAGCTCGTTGATGAGGGCTGGAGATGGCTACACCTTC.

CDR3 sequence: CASKDLVGTEAFF. Written as DNA, the CDR3 is TGCGCCAGCAAGGACCTGGTTGGCACTGAAGCTTTCTTT. The V gene is TRBV5-1, the J gene TRBJ1-1; D gene unclear. The CDR3 has 13 residues. Germline V gene lookup returns CDR1 SGHRS and CDR2 YFSETQ. Deletions cut 6 bases from V and 4 bases from J, with 13 bases between.

V gene TRBV19 combines with J gene TRBJ1-1; possible D gene TRBD1, 6 bases. The V and J ends lost 7 bases and 5 bases respectively, with 20 bases between them. The germline V gene encodes CDR1 LNHDA and CDR2 SQIVND (reference sequence). The CDR3 totals 15 residues. CDR3 nucleotides: TGTGCCAGTACCCCGGGACCAGGGAGGGGGACTGAAGCTTTCTTT. This encodes CASTPGPGRGTEAFF.

A few counts support this clone. This sample includes further DNA sequences coding for the same CDR3. The chain carries TRBV5-6 and TRBJ2-3; TRBD1 might be the D (6 bases). In germline, CDR1 is SGHDT, CDR2 YYEEEE. The CDR3 contains 15 residues. V lost 3 bases to trimming and J lost 5 bases, with 16 bases between them. CDR3 nucleotide sequence: TGTGCCAGCAGCTCCGATAATACAGGGATAGATACGCAGTATTTT. Protein: CASSSDNTGIDTQYF.

The chain employs TRBV9 and TRBJ1-4, with 10 positions matching TRBD1. The CDR3 runs to 14 residues. Trimming took 4 bases from V and 8 from J; bases not matched to a gene: 5. Germline V gives CDR1 SGDLS, CDR2 YYNGEE. In nucleotides, the CDR3 is TGTGCCAGCAGCCCGACAGGGGGCTTCGAAAAACTGTTTTTT. Its translation is CASSPTGGFEKLFF.

This clone was recorded a few times. The J gene is TRBJ2-1, the V gene TRBV18; D may correspond to TRBD1 or TRBD2 (5 bases each). The ends were cut back, 4 bases at V and 9 bases at J, with 13 bases in the middle. CDR1 is KGHSH, CDR2 LQKENI, per germline. This CDR3 comprises 13 residues. In DNA, the CDR3 is TGTGCCAGCTCACAGACCCGGGACGTTGAGCAGTTCTTC. Amino acid sequence: CASSQTRDVEQFF.

The chain employs TRBV11-3 and TRBJ2-7; a possible D gene is TRBD1 (5 bases). CDR3 length: 13 residues. Germline V gene data show CDR1 as SGHNT and CDR2 as YENEEA. With 5 bases removed from V and 3 bases from J, the gap between germline ends came to 11 bases. CDR3 residues: CASSRDRDYEQYF. The CDR3 DNA follows: TGTGCCAGCAGCCGCGACAGAGACTACGAGCAGTACTTC.

This clone was counted between two and nine times. CDR3 protein: CASSPLDGRQETQYF. The CDR3 DNA reads as TGCGCCAGCAGCCCCCTCGACGGGCGCCAAGAGACCCAGTACTTC. The rearrangement joins TRBV5-1 to TRBJ2-5; D gene ambiguous. The length of the CDR3 is 15 residues. V gave up 4 bases and J gave up 1 base, with 14 bases separating them. The germline V gene encodes CDR1 SGHRS and CDR2 YFSETQ.

The V gene is TRBV11-2, the J gene TRBJ2-5; maybe TRBD2 (6 bases). Germline V gene data show CDR1 as SGHAT and CDR2 as FQNNGV. Trimming took off 1 base at V and 7 bases at J, with 25 bases between the two ends. The CDR3 has 18 amino acids. CDR3 in amino acids: CASSLGGGAATISGTQYF. The CDR3 nucleotides read TGTGCCAGCAGCTTAGGGGGCGGGGCGGCCACCATTTCGGGGACCCAGTACTTC.

Written as DNA, the CDR3 is TGTGCCAGCCGGTGGAGCGGGAGTCAAGATAGTGAGCAGTTCTTC. It yields the protein CASRWSGSQDSEQFF. The chain has TRBV10-3 and TRBJ2-1; 8 nucleotides agree with TRBD2. Germline V gene data show CDR1 as ENHRY and CDR2 as SYGVKD. The CDR3 covers 15 residues. J lost 9 bases, V lost 10 bases, and 17 bases had no gene match.

This CDR3 is CASSQDVGEGTDTQYF. DNA for the CDR3: TGCGCCAGCAGCCAAGACGTGGGAGAGGGCACAGATACGCAGTATTTT. The chain is built from TRBV4-3 and TRBJ2-3, with D maybe TRBD2 (5 bases). V was trimmed by 0 bases and J by 1 base, leaving 11 bases between them. The CDR3 loop spans 16 amino acids. Looked up from germline, CDR1 is LGHNA and CDR2 is YSLEER.

The chain joins TRBV5-1 to TRBJ2-5, with D possibly being TRBD2 (7 bases). The J call is uncertain, as TRBJ2-7 better fits the DNA end. The CDR3 is made up of 14 amino acids. Germline V gene lookup returns CDR1 SGHRS and CDR2 YFSETQ. The CDR3 bases are TGCGCCAGCAGCTTGGCGGGGGGCGACTACGAGCAGTACTTC. Translated, it gives CASSLAGGDYEQYF.

This clone appeared a single time. The chain recombines TRBV7-8 with TRBJ1-5; 8 bases agree with TRBD1. This CDR3 has 13 amino acids. Germline-derived CDR1 and CDR2 are SGHVS and FQNEAQ. The J segment lost 7 bases and the V segment lost 2 bases, leaving 1 base of the junction unmatched. The DNA for the CDR3 is TGTGCCAGCAGCTTAAACAGGGGGCAGCCCCAGCATTTT. This gives the protein CASSLNRGQPQHF.

This chain joins TRBV27 and TRBJ2-1, with 8 positions matching TRBD1. CDR1 MNHEY and CDR2 SMNVEV come from the germline V gene (reference sequence). After removal of 4 bases from V and 3 bases from J, the junction contained 2 bases not matched to a gene. The CDR3 extends over 14 amino acids. CDR3 DNA sequence: TGTGCCAGCAGTTCCGGGACAGGCTACAATGAGCAGTTCTTC. Its protein is CASSSGTGYNEQFF.

The CDR3 protein is CASSAGLAGGFRGNEQFF. The CDR3, as DNA: TGTGCCAGCAGCGCCGGACTAGCGGGAGGTTTTAGGGGCAATGAGCAGTTCTTC. The genes are TRBV9 and TRBJ2-1, with TRBD2 identical over 14 bases. Losses at the gene ends were 3 bases for V and 6 bases for J; bases not matched to a gene: 11. The CDR3 totals 18 residues. From germline, CDR1 is SGDLS and CDR2 YYNGEE. The variable domain in full, completed from reference TRBV9 and TRBJ2-1, reads DSGVTQTPKHLITATGQRVTLRCSPRSGDLSVYWYQQSLDQGLQFLIQYYNGEERAKGNILERFSAQQFPDLHSELNLSSLELGDSALYFCASSAGLAGGFRGNEQFFGPGTRLTVL.

The rearrangement joins TRBV27 to TRBJ2-6; 7 positions agree with TRBD1. V dropped 6 bases and J dropped 0; count of bases not matched to a gene: 11. This CDR3 contains 18 residues. Per the germline V gene, CDR1 is MNHEY and CDR2 is SMNVEV (reference sequence). The DNA of the CDR3 is TGTGCCAGCAGCCCCGGGACAGCTTTATTCTCTGGGGCCAACGTCCTGACTTTC. Amino acid sequence: CASSPGTALFSGANVLTF.

This clone was counted a few times. The V gene is TRBV5-1, the J gene TRBJ1-3, with D possibly matching TRBD1 (6 bases). The CDR3 runs 16 residues. Per the germline V gene, CDR1 is SGHRS and CDR2 is YFSETQ. V shed 0 bases and J shed 0 bases, with 10 bases lying between them. The CDR3 sequence: CASSLAVGHSGNTIYF. Here the CDR3 DNA reads TGCGCCAGCAGCTTGGCCGTGGGACACTCTGGAAACACCATATATTTT. The whole variable domain, remainder taken from reference TRBV5-1 and TRBJ1-3, is KAGVTQTPRYLIKTRGQQVTLSCSPISGHRSVSWYQQTPGQGLQFLFEYFSETQRNKGNFPGRFSGRQFSNSRSEMNVSTLELGDSALYLCASSLAVGHSGNTIYFGEGSWLTVV.

This clone showed up just a few times. The chain is built from TRBV30 and TRBJ2-3; D possibly corresponds to TRBD2 (5 bases). Germline lookup yields CDR1 GTSNPN and CDR2 SVGIG (reference sequence). This CDR3 is 12 amino acids long. Trimming cost V 2 bases and J 4 bases, with 7 bases left between them. The CDR3: CAWSIGADTQYF. CDR3 coding DNA: TGTGCCTGGAGTATCGGGGCAGATACGCAGTATTTT. Based on the CDR3 plus reference TRBV30 and TRBJ2-3, the full variable domain is SQTIHQWPATLVQPVGSPLSLECTVEGTSNPNLYWYRQAAGRGLQLLFYSVGIGQISSEVPQNLSASRPQDRQFILSSKKLLLSDSGFYLCAWSIGADTQYFGPGTRLTVL.